This entry lists 16 T cell receptor beta chains sequenced from one sample in a study of molecular identifiers for immune sequencing clone quantification. TCRdb re-derived calls from the PCR reads in MiXCR, one entry per CDR3 protein. The repertoire holds approximately 97,000 distinct CDR3 sequences, more than 20% seen once, with about 0.94% in the top ten. The sequencing input was naive CD8+ T cells from blood, with Jurkat cell RNA spiked in. Regarding subset: FACS-sorted CD8+CD4-CCR7+CD45RA+ naive T cells. These receptor sequences come from a human donor in good health. Some libraries in this study had Jurkat cell RNA spiked in.

In its sample, this clonotype was seen many times. The chain is built from TRBV29-1 and TRBJ2-3; D possibly uses TRBD1 or TRBD2 (5 bases each). The CDR3 is made up of 14 amino acids. The germline CDR1 and CDR2 sequences are SQVTM and ANQGSEA. V dropped 7 bases and J dropped 4 bases, with 18 bases sitting between them. CDR3 coding DNA: TGCAGCGAAGCCGGGACCCTGAGGCCAGATACGCAGTATTTT. Translating it yields CSEAGTLRPDTQYF.

The chain uses TRBV5-1 and TRBJ1-1, with D possibly TRBD1 on 6 matching bases. Trimming took off 1 base at V and 4 bases at J, with 11 bases between the two ends. This CDR3 has 14 residues. Germline assignment: CDR1 SGHRS and CDR2 YFSETQ. The CDR3 sequence is CASSLPGGATEAFF. The CDR3 DNA is TGCGCCAGCAGCTTGCCGGGGGGGGCCACTGAAGCTTTCTTT. Supplemented by reference TRBV5-1 and TRBJ1-1, the full variable domain reads KAGVTQTPRYLIKTRGQQVTLSCSPISGHRSVSWYQQTPGQGLQFLFEYFSETQRNKGNFPGRFSGRQFSNSRSEMNVSTLELGDSALYLCASSLPGGATEAFFGQGTRLTVV.

Details on this clonotype: This sequence may be a read error, since a much larger clone differs from it by one base. The CDR3 DNA is TGTGCCTGGAGACTCCGGGCCAGCTCCTACGAGCAGTACTTC. Translating gives CAWRLRASSYEQYF. V usage is TRBV30 and J usage is TRBJ2-7, with D unclear. The V gene's germline CDR1 is GTSNPN and CDR2 SVGIG (reference sequence). Deletions cut 3 bases from V and 0 bases from J, with 12 bases between. The CDR3 runs to 14 residues.

V usage is TRBV6-4 and J usage is TRBJ2-1; D gene ambiguous. Looked up from germline, CDR1 is MRHNA and CDR2 is SNTAGT. The CDR3 consists of 16 residues. V was cut by 0 bases and J by 2 bases, with 11 bases left in between. The CDR3 sequence: CASSDSALPPYNEQFF. DNA of the CDR3: TGTGCCAGCAGTGACTCGGCACTACCGCCCTACAATGAGCAGTTCTTC.

This clonotype was seen repeatedly, ten times or more. This rearrangement joins TRBV6-5 to TRBJ2-7, with D perhaps matching TRBD2 (5 bases). Germline CDR1 is MNHEY and CDR2 is SVGAGI. The CDR3 length is 11 residues. Trimming removed 2 bases at V and 6 bases at J, with 5 bases between. CDR3 residues: CASSYGGEQYF. CDR3 DNA sequence: TGTGCCAGCAGTTACGGAGGCGAGCAGTACTTC.

The rearrangement links TRBV1 to TRBJ1-2; TRBD1, the table's D call, was not compared with the DNA. TRBV1 counts as a pseudogene. The CDR3 is 16 residues long. The CDR3 bases are TGCGCCGGCAGCCGGGAGTGGGACACTTTTAACTATGGCTACGCCTTC. Amino acids: CAGSREWDTFNYGYAF.

Comment on this clonotype: This sequence may be a read error, since a much larger clone differs from it by one base. The chain combines TRBV4-1 with TRBJ1-2; 7 nucleotides match TRBD1. CDR1 is MGHRA, CDR2 YSYEKL, per germline. This CDR3 has 12 amino acids. CDR3 sequence (DNA): TGCGTCAGCAGGGGGACTAACTATGGCTACACCTTC. Translated, it gives CVSRGTNYGYTF.

This clonotype appeared a few times. The CDR3 coding sequence is TGTGCCAGCAGCACCCGGTTGCAAGAGACCCAGTACTTC. Amino acids: CASSTRLQETQYF. The J gene is TRBJ2-5, the V gene TRBV7-9; D uncertain. The CDR3 is 13 amino acids. Trimming left V 5 bases short and J 2 bases short, with 9 bases between. The germline CDR1 and CDR2 sequences are SEHNR and FQNEAQ (reference sequence).

As concerns this clonotype: This clone may be a read error of a much larger clone one base away. The chain is built from TRBV27 and TRBJ2-5; 7 positions match TRBD1. CDR1 and CDR2 from the germline V gene are MNHEY and SMNVEV (reference sequence). This CDR3 has 16 amino acids. CDR3 residues: CVSSPVVGAQGETQYF. As DNA, the CDR3 is TGTGTCAGCAGTCCCGTCGTGGGGGCACAGGGGGAGACCCAGTACTTC.

This clonotype occurred many times. V and J are TRBV5-1 and TRBJ2-3; 11 positions agree with TRBD1. With 5 bases clipped from V and 0 bases from J, the junction kept 8 bases outside the gene matches. The germline CDR1 and CDR2 sequences are SGHRS and YFSETQ. The CDR3 consists of 17 residues. The CDR3 DNA reads as TGCGCCAGCAGAAAGGGACAGGGGGGAACTAGCACAGATACGCAGTATTTT. This translates into CASRKGQGGTSTDTQYF.

This clonotype was found many times. The chain has TRBV6-6 and TRBJ1-1, with TRBD1 matching over 11 bases. V was pared by 2 bases and J by 11 bases, with 4 bases of the junction left unmatched. CDR3 length: 13 residues. The germline V gene has CDR1 MNHNY and CDR2 SVGAGI (reference sequence). This CDR3 is CASSYAGQGEAFF. For the CDR3, the DNA is TGTGCCAGCAGTTACGCGGGACAGGGGGAGGCTTTCTTT.

This clonotype was seen more than once but under ten times. The rearrangement joins TRBV7-9 to TRBJ1-3; 7 bases line up with TRBD1. CDR1 is SEHNR, CDR2 FQNEAQ, per germline (reference sequence). Trimming at V came to 5 bases and at J to 0 bases, leaving 4 bases not matched to a gene. The CDR3 has 15 residues. The CDR3 spells CASSPGTASGNTIYF. The DNA for the CDR3 is TGTGCCAGCAGCCCTGGGACAGCCTCTGGAAACACCATATATTTT.

The chain has TRBV7-9 and TRBJ2-2, with TRBD1 identical over 7 bases. Unmatched junction bases numbered 12, after V lost 5 bases and J lost 9 bases. The CDR3 totals 15 residues. The germline gives CDR1 SEHNR, CDR2 FQNEAQ (reference sequence). The CDR3 reads CASSSRDRAPRELFF. CDR3 nucleotide sequence: TGTGCCAGCAGCAGCCGGGACAGAGCCCCTCGGGAGCTGTTTTTT.

The chain employs TRBV7-9 and TRBJ2-2; 7 bases are shared with TRBD1. Germline lookup yields CDR1 SEHNR and CDR2 FQNEAQ (reference sequence). The V and J ends lost 11 bases and 1 base, in that order; junction bases with no gene match: 4. The CDR3 totals 13 residues. The CDR3 reads CADGTVNTGELFF. DNA for the CDR3: TGTGCCGACGGGACAGTGAACACCGGGGAGCTGTTTTTT.

A note on this clonotype: One base away lies a much larger clone, so this may be a sequencing read error. This chain connects TRBV6-6 to TRBJ1-5, with no clear D. From germline, CDR1 is MNHNY and CDR2 SVGAGI (reference sequence). CDR3 size: 12 residues. CDR3 sequence reads: CASSYSLEPQRF. The CDR3 coding sequence is TGTGCCAGCAGTTACTCCCTTGAGCCCCAGCGTTTT.

This clonotype occurred many times. This chain joins TRBV5-4 and TRBJ2-7; TRBD1 matches at 7 bases. The CDR3 consists of 14 residues. CDR1 SGHNT and CDR2 YYREEE come from the germline V gene (reference sequence). V trimming: 4 bases; J trimming: 2 bases; junction bases outside the gene matches: 6. CDR3 residues: CASSARDRTYEQYF. The DNA for the CDR3 is TGTGCCAGCAGCGCCCGGGACAGAACCTACGAGCAGTACTTC.